The clone carrying this T cell receptor (beta chain) has a count of ten or more. What it recognizes is unknown. Template switching created a universal primer site, and the cDNA included unique molecular identifiers. TCRdb re-called the 5' RACE reads with MiXCR, one entry per CDR3 protein. The sample includes about 720,000 distinct CDR3 sequences, 18% of them seen just once. V lost 8 bases to trimming and J lost 9 bases; unmatched junction nucleotides: 3. The CDR3 contains 12 residues. In germline, CDR1 is SNHLY, CDR2 FYNNEI. This specimen belongs to a study of identical twins. Broader study findings: Conclusions rested on cross-sectional statistics rather than following the same donors. High-abundance cord blood beta clonotypes had fewer insertions; memory repertoires showed none.

The same sample was also studied in work on T cells expressing NK-cell markers. As that report states: Sorted T-cell subsets CD3+CD56+NKG2C+, CD3+CD56+NKG2C- and CD3+CD56-NKG2C+ were TCR beta-sequenced.

The sequencing sample was made of PBMCs. The rearrangement uses TRBV2 and TRBJ2-1, with 11 nucleotides matching TRBD2. This TCR was recovered from a young woman in good health. The CDR3 DNA reads TGTGCCAGCTGGACTAGCGGGTCTGAGCAGTTCTTC. Translated: CASWTSGSEQFF.